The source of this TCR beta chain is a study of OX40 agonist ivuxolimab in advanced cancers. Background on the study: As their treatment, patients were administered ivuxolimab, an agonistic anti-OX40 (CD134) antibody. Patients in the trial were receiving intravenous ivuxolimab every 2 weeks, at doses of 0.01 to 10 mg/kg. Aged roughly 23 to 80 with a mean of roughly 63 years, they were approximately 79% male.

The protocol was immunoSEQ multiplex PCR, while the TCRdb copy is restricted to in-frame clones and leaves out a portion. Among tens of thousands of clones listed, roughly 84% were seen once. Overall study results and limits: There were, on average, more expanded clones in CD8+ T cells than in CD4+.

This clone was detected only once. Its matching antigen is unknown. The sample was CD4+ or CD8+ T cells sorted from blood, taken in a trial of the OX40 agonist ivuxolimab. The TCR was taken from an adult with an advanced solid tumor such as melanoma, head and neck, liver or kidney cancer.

The CDR3 DNA follows: TGTGCCAGCAGCTCAAACCAAGTAGTCGGTCGCAACAATGAGCAGTTCTTC. Protein sequence: CASSSNQVVGRNNEQFF. V usage is TRBV5-5 and J usage is TRBJ2-1; no clear D. Germline V gene data show CDR1 as SGHKS and CDR2 as YYEKEE (reference sequence). The CDR3 has 17 residues. Trimming took 3 bases from V and 5 from J, leaving 21 bases between them. The full variable domain, with the rest looked up from reference TRBV5-5 and TRBJ2-1, is DAGVTQSPTHLIKTRGQQVTLRCSPISGHKSVSWYQQVLGQGPQFIFQYYEKEERGRGNFPDRFSARQFPNYSSELNVNALLLGDSALYLCASSSNQVVGRNNEQFFGPGTRLTVL.